A selection of T cell receptor beta chains follows, all from one sample in a study of shared clonotypes between healthy human individuals. Using immunoSEQ multiplex PCR, the repertoire was profiled, and TCRdb retains in-frame clones only, with some absent. The sample carries roughly 2.1 million clones, about 92% recorded once. The sample taken for sequencing was naive CD8+ T cells from PBMCs. The receptors were gathered from a man between 18 and 35 years old in good health. Some clones in this sample may be carry-over from other donors' samples. Both conserved end residues are trimmed from each CDR3. The D gene is left open where the match is weak.

d_gene	v_gene	j_gene	CDR3aa
NA	TRBV7-9	TRBJ2-1	ASSPPLYNEQF
NA	TRBV6-5	TRBJ2-1	ASNPGTFSYNEQF
NA	TRBV19	TRBJ2-7	ASSMTARTLEQY
NA	TRBV7-9	TRBJ2-5	ASRSIRQETQY
TRBD1	TRBV6-6	TRBJ2-4	ASRDRADRAENIQY
NA	TRBV28	TRBJ2-2	ASSFLLLNTGELF
TRBD1	TRBV19	TRBJ1-2	ASTTGGEDYGYT
TRBD1	TRBV10-3	TRBJ1-1	AITNRTGEEAF
TRBD2	TRBV5-1	TRBJ2-1	ASSPPTSGLYNEQF
TRBD2	TRBV28	TRBJ2-1	ASSLGPGLVGQF
TRBD2	TRBV9	TRBJ2-5	ASSPGTSGVQETQY
NA	TRBV7-9	TRBJ1-2	ASSPRPYSGYT
NA	TRBV7-9	TRBJ2-7	ASSARDTGEQY
NA	TRBV7-9	TRBJ2-3	ASSLSLDDTDTQY
NA	TRBV29-1	TRBJ2-1	HAGGGGTYNEQF
TRBD2	TRBV5-1	TRBJ2-7	ASSLLASGRASPAYEQY
NA	TRBV9	TRBJ1-5	ASSVGGMDQPQH
NA	TRBV27	TRBJ2-3	ASSFTEPATDTQY
NA	TRBV7-6	TRBJ2-1	ASRDRLDNEQF
NA	TRBV19	TRBJ2-7	ASSIDPRNEQY
TRBD2	TRBV7-2	TRBJ2-7	ASSGTTGLGLLKQY
NA	TRBV18	TRBJ2-1	ASSPPALSGTYNEQF
TRBD2	TRBV28	TRBJ2-3	ASSTEREANLDTQY
NA	TRBV7-2	TRBJ2-7	ASSLGLAYEQY
NA	TRBV5-4	TRBJ1-2	ASSFGSNYGYT
NA	TRBV7-9	TRBJ1-2	ASSPAGSYGYT
NA	TRBV7-9	TRBJ2-1	ASSLGGFPNNEQF
TRBD2	TRBV9	TRBJ2-1	ASSVEARRGGDEQF
NA	TRBV7-3	TRBJ2-3	ASSWDQDTQY
NA	TRBV4-2	TRBJ2-2	ASSQEMGLNTGELF
NA	TRBV9	TRBJ2-7	ASSVASGHSYEQY
TRBD1	TRBV7-8	TRBJ2-2	ASGQGLEEKTGELF